The source of this TCR beta chain is a study of T cell responses to AZD1222 COVID-19 vaccine. Assay: immunoSEQ multiplex PCR; the TCRdb copy retains only in-frame clones and omits some. This sample carries around 180,000 clones, around 88% of them seen once, and the ten largest clones take around 8%. The V gene's germline CDR1 is MGHDK and CDR2 SYGVNS. This CDR3 has 15 residues. V dropped 3 bases and J dropped 4 bases, with 13 bases sitting between them. The starting material was peripheral blood, obtained on day 0 of AZD1222 vaccination. The source is an adult in good health. The chain recombines TRBV25-1 with TRBJ1-5; D not certain. CDR3 sequence reads: CASSEGQNWNQPQHF. The CDR3 DNA sequence: TGTGCCAGCAGTGAGGGCCAGAATTGGAATCAGCCCCAGCATTTT.